The 28 T cell receptor beta chains below come from one sample, sequenced in a study of response to subunit inactivated influenza vaccine. TCRdb used MiXCR to reprocess the RT-PCR reads, holding one entry per CDR3 protein. The table lists 560,000 or so distinct CDR3 sequences, approximately 7.7% of them singletons. The specimen was PBMCs from blood, collected around 25 months after vaccination. The receptors shown here come from a man between 50 and 75 years old who received an inactivated influenza vaccine.

J is TRBJ2-1 and V is TRBV7-8; 12 nucleotides align to TRBD2. The CDR3 runs 16 residues. The trim removed 5 bases at V and 7 bases at J, leaving 9 bases unmatched. The germline V gene has CDR1 SGHVS and CDR2 FQNEAQ. CDR3 sequence (DNA): TGTGCCAGCAGCCCCCGACTAGCGGGAGTCGGGAATGAGCAGTTCTTC. Translating gives CASSPRLAGVGNEQFF.

This clonotype occurred a few times. The chain joins TRBV12-3 or TRBV12-4 to TRBJ2-3, with 12 bases fitting TRBD1. The CDR3 runs to 15 residues. The V segment lost 4 bases and the J segment 5 bases; nucleotides outside the gene matches: 4. This CDR3 reads CASSSGTGGGDTQYF. The DNA for the CDR3 is TGTGCCAGCAGTTCCGGGACAGGGGGCGGAGATACGCAGTATTTT.

In its sample, this clonotype was seen a few times. The gene calls are TRBV29-1 and TRBJ2-7; 10 bases match TRBD1. V gave up 5 bases and J gave up 2 bases; unmatched junction bases: 9. CDR3 length: 15 residues. Germline V gene sequence: CDR1 SQVTM, CDR2 ANQGSEA. The DNA for the CDR3 is TGCAGCGTTTCGACAGGGGGCATGGGAGCCTACGAGCAGTACTTC. It is translated as CSVSTGGMGAYEQYF.

This clonotype was observed a handful of times. The J gene is TRBJ1-5, the V gene TRBV4-3; no definite D call. V was clipped by 0 bases and J by 7 bases, with 16 bases between them. Germline V CDR1 and CDR2: LGHNA, YSLEER. The CDR3 runs 16 residues. In DNA form, the CDR3 reads TGCGCCAGCAGCCAAGATGGGAACTCCAGAGGCCAGCCCCAGCATTTT. Protein product: CASSQDGNSRGQPQHF.

The rearrangement uses TRBV20-1 and TRBJ2-7; D is perhaps TRBD1 or TRBD2 (5 bases each). Between the trimmed V and J ends, which lost 2 bases and 7 bases, there was a span of 12 bases. Germline-derived CDR1 and CDR2 are DFQATT and SNEGSKA (reference sequence). The CDR3 runs to 12 residues. The CDR3 protein is CSARRDLGEQYF. The CDR3 DNA follows: TGCAGTGCTAGAAGGGACCTGGGGGAGCAGTACTTC.

The V and J genes are TRBV20-1 and TRBJ2-4; 16 bases map to TRBD2. Trimming removed 1 base from V and 1 base from J; junction bases left unmatched: 10. Germline V gives CDR1 DFQATT, CDR2 SNEGSKA (reference sequence). The CDR3 is made up of 20 amino acids. In DNA, the CDR3 is TGCAGTGCTAGAGGGACCGGGACTAGCGGGAGGGGTCTGGCCAAAAACATTCAGTACTTC. Its protein product is CSARGTGTSGRGLAKNIQYF.

The CDR3 protein is CASSQEIGTQYF. The CDR3 DNA is TGTGCCAGCAGCCAAGAGATAGGGACCCAGTACTTC. This sequence joins TRBV3-1 and TRBJ2-5, with D unresolved. The CDR3 runs to 12 residues. Trimming stripped 0 bases from V and 7 bases from J, with 6 bases between. CDR1 LGHDT and CDR2 YNNKEL come from the germline V gene (reference sequence).

The chain recombines TRBV12-3 or TRBV12-4 with TRBJ2-7, with 7 bases matching TRBD2. Germline trimming cut 1 base from V and 7 bases from J; bases unmatched to any gene: 7. This CDR3 spans 14 amino acids. The CDR3 loop is CASSLGAGYGEQYF. Written as DNA, the CDR3 is TGTGCCAGCAGTTTAGGAGCGGGGTACGGTGAGCAGTACTTC.

This rearrangement joins TRBV24-1 to TRBJ1-5, with no clear D. CDR1 and CDR2 (germline): KGHDR, SFDVKD. The V end was cut by 9 bases, the J end by 8 bases, with 7 bases between. The CDR3 covers 10 residues. DNA for the CDR3: TGTGCCACCGGAAGAAAGCCCCAGCATTTT. Protein: CATGRKPQHF.

The chain carries TRBV4-3 and TRBJ1-6, with TRBD1 as a possible D gene (5 bases). The V gene's germline CDR1 is LGHNA and CDR2 YSLEER. V was pared by 2 bases and J by 10 bases, with 15 bases between. CDR3 length: 15 amino acids. In nucleotides, the CDR3 is TGCGCCAGCAGCCAATTCGGGCAGGGAGCATCACCCCTCCACTTT. As protein: CASSQFGQGASPLHF.

In its sample, this clonotype was seen a few times. The rearrangement uses TRBV6-1 and TRBJ2-1, with D tentatively TRBD2 (6 bases). Looked up from germline, CDR1 is MNHNS and CDR2 is SASEGT. V shed 5 bases and J shed 0 bases, with 14 bases lying between them. The CDR3 extends over 16 amino acids. In nucleotides, the CDR3 is TGTGCCAGCAGTCGGGATTCCGGGAGCTCCTACAATGAGCAGTTCTTC. Encoded protein: CASSRDSGSSYNEQFF.

This clonotype has a handful of counts. The chain couples TRBV11-2 to TRBJ2-1; D call uncertain. Trimming shortened V by 5 bases and J by 0 bases, and 8 bases separated the two germline ends. CDR1 is SGHAT and CDR2 is FQNNGV in the germline V gene. This CDR3 has 14 residues. CDR3 DNA: TGTGCCAGCAGCACCACGAGCTCCTACAATGAGCAGTTCTTC. Encoded protein: CASSTTSSYNEQFF.

The V and J genes are TRBV6-1 and TRBJ2-5, with D unresolved. Trimming pared 5 bases from V and 3 bases from J, leaving 13 bases between. This CDR3 has 14 amino acids. Germline V gives CDR1 MNHNS, CDR2 SASEGT. The CDR3 loop is CASSSTTQKETQYF. The CDR3 nucleotides read TGTGCCAGCAGTAGCACCACTCAGAAAGAGACCCAGTACTTC.

This clonotype was detected many times. The rearrangement joins TRBV12-3 or TRBV12-4 to TRBJ2-1; no clear D gene. V was clipped by 2 bases and J by 4 bases, with 6 bases between them. The CDR3 sequence is 13 residues long. The CDR3: CASSLLVYNEQFF. CDR3 in DNA: TGTGCCAGCAGTTTATTGGTATACAATGAGCAGTTCTTC.

At least ten counts were recorded for this clonotype. The CDR3 sequence: CATRSGQHQETQYF. The DNA for the CDR3 is TGTGCTACTCGGTCCGGACAGCATCAAGAGACCCAGTACTTC. This chain connects TRBV19 to TRBJ2-5, with D maybe TRBD1 (6 bases). The CDR3 totals 14 residues. CDR1 is LNHDA and CDR2 is SQIVND in the germline V gene (reference sequence).

The rearrangement uses TRBV10-3 and TRBJ2-6; D ambiguous. V shed 5 bases and J shed 0 bases, with 8 bases lying between them. Per germline, CDR1 ENHRY and CDR2 SYGVKD. The CDR3 is 15 amino acids. This CDR3 reads CAISFQVSGANVLTF. CDR3 DNA sequence: TGTGCCATCAGTTTCCAGGTCTCTGGGGCCAACGTCCTGACTTTC.

This clonotype was detected a few times. The V and J genes are TRBV4-3 and TRBJ2-3, with a tentative D call TRBD1 (6 bases). The V gene's germline CDR1 is LGHNA and CDR2 YSLEER. V shed 7 bases and J shed 0 bases, with 14 bases lying between them. The CDR3 sequence is 15 residues long. This CDR3 is CASNQGLFSTDTQYF. CDR3 in DNA: TGCGCCAGCAACCAGGGGCTTTTTAGCACAGATACGCAGTATTTT.

At least ten counts were recorded for this clonotype. It is likely a read error, because the conserved phenylalanine at the end of the CDR3 is missing. It is unclear where the CDR3 begins or ends on the DNA, so no DNA is shown, and the CDR3 is as TCRdb lists it. The gene calls are TRBV7-9 and TRBJ2-7; the table's D call, TRBD2, was not checked against the DNA. The CDR3 extends over 12 residues, inclusive of both ends. Germline-derived CDR1 and CDR2 are SEHNR and FQNEAQ (reference sequence). CDR3 protein: CASSSDSGDPTS.

In its sample, this clonotype was seen a few times. The rearrangement links TRBV5-4 to TRBJ2-3; tentatively, D is TRBD2 (5 bases). V lost 0 bases and J lost 1, with 12 bases in between. The CDR3 loop spans 16 amino acids. Germline assignment: CDR1 SGHNT and CDR2 YYREEE (reference sequence). As DNA, the CDR3 is TGTGCCAGCAGCTTGGCGGCTAGCTCCGGCACAGATACGCAGTATTTT. Protein: CASSLAASSGTDTQYF. The full variable domain, with the rest looked up from reference TRBV5-4 and TRBJ2-3, is ETGVTQSPTHLIKTRGQQVTLRCSSQSGHNTVSWYQQALGQGPQFIFQYYREEENGRGNFPPRFSGLQFPNYSSELNVNALELDDSALYLCASSLAASSGTDTQYFGPGTRLTVL.

This clonotype was detected many times. The junction differs from germline at one of its ends, possibly a read error. The chain couples TRBV5-1 to TRBJ2-7; D is perhaps TRBD1 (6 bases). Germline V CDR1 and CDR2: SGHRS, YFSETQ. There are 14 residues in the CDR3. CDR3 bases: TGTGCCAGCAGTCCACAGGGTTCTTCCTACGAGCAGTACTTC. It specifies CASSPQGSSYEQYF.

This chain joins TRBV3-1 and TRBJ1-2; tentatively, D is TRBD1 (5 bases). CDR1 and CDR2 (germline): LGHDT, YNNKEL (reference sequence). This CDR3 region has 15 residues. Trimming pared 1 base from V and 6 bases from J, leaving 15 bases between. The CDR3 protein is CASSQGRGLSNGYTF. The CDR3 coding sequence is TGTGCCAGCAGCCAAGGGCGGGGACTTTCGAATGGCTACACCTTC.

The chain carries TRBV6-2 or TRBV6-3 and TRBJ2-5; D assignment may be TRBD1 or TRBD2 (5 bases each). This CDR3 has 13 amino acids. Germline V CDR1 and CDR2: MNHEY, SVGEGT. The CDR3 DNA is TGTGCTTGCGCCCCCGGGGCCTGGGAGACCCAGTACTTC. This codes for CACAPGAWETQYF.

In its sample, this clonotype was seen a few times. This chain uses TRBV4-2 with TRBJ1-6; weak D call: TRBD1 (5 bases). The CDR3 covers 15 residues. V was shortened by 4 bases and J by 10 bases, with 17 bases between the two germline ends. Germline lookup yields CDR1 LGHNA and CDR2 YNFKEQ. The CDR3 coding sequence is TGTGCCAGCAGCCTAGCGGCTCAGGGAGGATCACCCCTCCACTTT. It is translated as CASSLAAQGGSPLHF.

This clonotype appeared a few times. DNA for the CDR3: TGTGCCAGCAGCGCGCTCGATTTACGGGGGAATGAGCAGTTCTTC. It codes for CASSALDLRGNEQFF. J is TRBJ2-1 and V is TRBV9; TRBD2 might be the D (6 bases). The V and J ends lost 3 bases and 7 bases respectively, with 17 bases between them. This CDR3 contains 15 residues. Germline CDR1 reads SGDLS; CDR2 reads YYNGEE.

This clonotype has more than one count but fewer than ten. The V gene is TRBV7-9, the J gene TRBJ2-3; the D is unclear. V lost 7 bases, J lost 2 bases, and 16 bases lay in between. CDR1 is SEHNR and CDR2 is FQNEAQ in the germline V gene (reference sequence). The CDR3 contains 15 residues. CDR3 bases: TGTGCCAGCACCCTAGGATCAGAATACACAGATACGCAGTATTTT. This codes for CASTLGSEYTDTQYF.

This clonotype appeared a few times. The chain recombines TRBV3-1 with TRBJ2-1; D not resolved. Per germline, CDR1 LGHDT and CDR2 YNNKEL (reference sequence). The CDR3 is made up of 15 amino acids. Trimming left V 2 bases short and J 6 bases short, with 14 bases between. CDR3 sequence reads: CASSQSGHTSNEQFF. CDR3 bases: TGTGCCAGCAGCCAATCGGGCCATACTTCCAATGAGCAGTTCTTC.

This clonotype was found a few times. This sequence joins TRBV6-1 and TRBJ2-1; D might be TRBD1 (6 bases). The CDR3 contains 18 residues. V shed 7 bases and J shed 2 bases, with 24 bases lying between them. Germline loops: CDR1 MNHNS, CDR2 SASEGT. The CDR3 DNA follows: TGTGCCAGCACCATTACCTCTCTTAGGACAGCTACCTACAATGAGCAGTTCTTC. As protein: CASTITSLRTATYNEQFF.

This clonotype turned up a few times. The V gene is TRBV20-1, the J gene TRBJ2-5; D ambiguous. This CDR3 contains 13 residues. V was clipped by 0 bases and J by 5 bases, with 10 bases between them. Germline lookup yields CDR1 DFQATT and CDR2 SNEGSKA (reference sequence). For the CDR3, the DNA is TGCAGTGCTAGAGAATTGGGGTACGAGACCCAGTACTTC. Translation: CSARELGYETQYF.